This TCR beta chain was found in a study of shared clonotypes between healthy human individuals. The study, taken as a whole, reports: Some naive CD4 clonotypes, around 4.7%, turned up in common across a handful of donors.

Researchers divided each subset's genomic DNA evenly across several immunoSEQ plates. Replicate PCRs from sorted subsets contained about 0.2 ug DNA, which is roughly 30,000 T cell genomes. In the study's own analysis: Filtering differed for immunoSEQ, which gave only junction sequences without quality scores. Sequencing used immunoSEQ multiplex PCR; TCRdb keeps in-frame clones, though not all of them. The V and J calls and clone size are taken from that table; D and trimming were inferred from the DNA. The sample includes some 1.5 million clones, 95% to 99% seen only once; the top ten take about 0.42%. To note about this clone: The antigen is unknown.

Trimming shortened V by 4 bases and J by 2 bases, and 10 bases separated the two germline ends. Germline lookup yields CDR1 SQVTM and CDR2 ANQGSEA. There are 13 residues in the CDR3. The origin of this receptor is a man between 25 and 39 years old in good health. The chain joins TRBV29-1 to TRBJ2-3, with D possibly TRBD1 on 6 matching bases. Material for sequencing was naive CD4+ T cells sorted from blood. Specified subset: CD45RA+ positively selected. The CDR3 loop reads CSVAGAPTDTQYF. DNA for the CDR3: TGCAGCGTTGCAGGGGCCCCCACAGATACGCAGTATTTT.